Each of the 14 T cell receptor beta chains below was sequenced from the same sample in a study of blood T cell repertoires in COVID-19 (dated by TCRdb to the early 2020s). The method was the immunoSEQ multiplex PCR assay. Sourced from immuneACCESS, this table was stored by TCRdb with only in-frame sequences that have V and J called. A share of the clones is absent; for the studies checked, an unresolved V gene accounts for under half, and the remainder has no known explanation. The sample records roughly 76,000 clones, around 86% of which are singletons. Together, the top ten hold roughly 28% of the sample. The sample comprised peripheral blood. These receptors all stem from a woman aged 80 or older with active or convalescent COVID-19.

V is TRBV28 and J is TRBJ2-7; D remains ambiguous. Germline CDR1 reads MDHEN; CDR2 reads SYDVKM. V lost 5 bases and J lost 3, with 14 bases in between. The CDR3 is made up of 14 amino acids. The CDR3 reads CASSPNSPGYEQYF. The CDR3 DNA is TGTGCCAGCAGTCCGAATTCCCCGGGCTACGAGCAGTACTTC.

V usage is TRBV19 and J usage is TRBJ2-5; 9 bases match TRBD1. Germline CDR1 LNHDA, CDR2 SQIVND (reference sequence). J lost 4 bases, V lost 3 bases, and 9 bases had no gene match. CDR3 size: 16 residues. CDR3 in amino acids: CASSIHRDRERETQYF. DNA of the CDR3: TGTGCCAGTAGTATCCACCGGGACAGGGAGCGAGAGACCCAGTACTTC.

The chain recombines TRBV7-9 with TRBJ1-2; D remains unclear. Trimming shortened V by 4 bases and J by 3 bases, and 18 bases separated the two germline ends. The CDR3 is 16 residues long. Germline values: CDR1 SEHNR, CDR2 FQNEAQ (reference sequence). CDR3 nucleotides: TGTGCCAGCAGCTCCACCCTCCCACAGTTAGACTATGGCTACACCTTC. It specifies CASSSTLPQLDYGYTF.

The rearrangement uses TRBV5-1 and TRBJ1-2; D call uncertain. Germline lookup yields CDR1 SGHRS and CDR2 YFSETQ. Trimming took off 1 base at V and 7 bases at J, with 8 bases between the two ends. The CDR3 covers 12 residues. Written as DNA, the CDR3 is TGCGCCAGCAGCTTGAGTTCGGGTGGCTACACCTTC. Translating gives CASSLSSGGYTF.

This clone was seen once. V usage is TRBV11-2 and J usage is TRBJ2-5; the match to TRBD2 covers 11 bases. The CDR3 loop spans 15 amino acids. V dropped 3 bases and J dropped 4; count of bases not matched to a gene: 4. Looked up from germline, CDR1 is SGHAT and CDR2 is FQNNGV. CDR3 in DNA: TGTGCCAGCAGCTTTAGCGGGGGGGCCTCAGAGACCCAGTACTTC. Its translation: CASSFSGGASETQYF.

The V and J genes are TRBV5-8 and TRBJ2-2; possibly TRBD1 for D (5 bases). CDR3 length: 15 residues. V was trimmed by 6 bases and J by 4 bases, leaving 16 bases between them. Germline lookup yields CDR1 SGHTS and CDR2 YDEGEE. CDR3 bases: TGTGCCAGCACCCCCTTGGGGCCACTCACCGGGGAGCTGTTTTTT. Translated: CASTPLGPLTGELFF.

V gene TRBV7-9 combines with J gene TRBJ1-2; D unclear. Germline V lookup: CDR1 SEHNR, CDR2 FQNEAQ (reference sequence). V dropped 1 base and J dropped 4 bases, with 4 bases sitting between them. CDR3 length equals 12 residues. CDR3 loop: CASSLVRYGYTF. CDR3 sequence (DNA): TGTGCCAGCAGCTTAGTCCGCTATGGCTACACCTTC. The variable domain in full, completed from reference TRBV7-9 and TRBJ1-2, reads DTGVSQNPRHKITKRGQNVTFRCDPISEHNRLYWYRQTLGQGPEFLTYFQNEAQLEKSRLLSDRFSAERPKGSFSTLEIQRTEQGDSAMYLCASSLVRYGYTFGSGTRLTVV.

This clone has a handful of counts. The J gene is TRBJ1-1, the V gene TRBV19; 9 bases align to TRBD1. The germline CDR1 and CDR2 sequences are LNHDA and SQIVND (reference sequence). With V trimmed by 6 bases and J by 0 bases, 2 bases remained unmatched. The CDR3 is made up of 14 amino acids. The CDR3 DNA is TGTGCCAGTAGGGGACAGGGAATGAACACTGAAGCTTTCTTT. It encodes CASRGQGMNTEAFF.

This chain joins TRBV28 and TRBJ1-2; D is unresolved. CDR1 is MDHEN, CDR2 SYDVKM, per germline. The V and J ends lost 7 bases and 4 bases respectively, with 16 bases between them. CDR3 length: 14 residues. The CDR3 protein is CASTTDYGTYGYTF. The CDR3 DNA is TGTGCCAGCACCACCGACTACGGCACCTATGGCTACACCTTC.

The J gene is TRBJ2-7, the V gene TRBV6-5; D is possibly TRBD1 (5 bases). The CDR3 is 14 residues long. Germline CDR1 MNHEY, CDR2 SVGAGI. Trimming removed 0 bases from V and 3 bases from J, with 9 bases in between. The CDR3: CASSYSRQHYEQYF. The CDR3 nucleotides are TGTGCCAGCAGTTACTCCCGACAGCACTACGAGCAGTACTTC.

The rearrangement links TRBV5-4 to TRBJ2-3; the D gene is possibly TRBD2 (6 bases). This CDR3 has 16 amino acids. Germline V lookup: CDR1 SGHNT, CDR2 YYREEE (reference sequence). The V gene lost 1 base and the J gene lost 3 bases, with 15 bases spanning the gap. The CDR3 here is CASSLRSGGGTDTQYF. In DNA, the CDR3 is TGTGCCAGCAGCTTGAGGTCCGGGGGAGGTACAGATACGCAGTATTTT.

The CDR3 is CAWSEQEISYEQYF. CDR3 in DNA: TGTGCCTGGAGCGAACAGGAAATCTCCTACGAGCAGTACTTC. This rearrangement joins TRBV30 to TRBJ2-7; maybe TRBD1 (5 bases). This CDR3 contains 14 residues. With 3 bases removed from V and 0 bases from J, the gap between germline ends came to 12 bases. The germline gives CDR1 GTSNPN, CDR2 SVGIG (reference sequence).

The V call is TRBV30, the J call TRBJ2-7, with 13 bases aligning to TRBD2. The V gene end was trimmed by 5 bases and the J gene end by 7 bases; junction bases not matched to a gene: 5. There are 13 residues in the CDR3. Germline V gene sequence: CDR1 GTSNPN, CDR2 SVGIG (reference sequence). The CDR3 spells CAWGTSGAGEQYF. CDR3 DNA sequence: TGTGCCTGGGGGACTAGCGGGGCGGGGGAGCAGTACTTC.

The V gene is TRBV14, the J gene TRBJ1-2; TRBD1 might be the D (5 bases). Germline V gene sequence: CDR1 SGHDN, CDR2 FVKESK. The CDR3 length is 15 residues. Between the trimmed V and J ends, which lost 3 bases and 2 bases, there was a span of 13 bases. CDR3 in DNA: TGTGCCAGCAGCCAGCACCGGGACTGGAACTATGGCTACACCTTC. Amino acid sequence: CASSQHRDWNYGYTF.